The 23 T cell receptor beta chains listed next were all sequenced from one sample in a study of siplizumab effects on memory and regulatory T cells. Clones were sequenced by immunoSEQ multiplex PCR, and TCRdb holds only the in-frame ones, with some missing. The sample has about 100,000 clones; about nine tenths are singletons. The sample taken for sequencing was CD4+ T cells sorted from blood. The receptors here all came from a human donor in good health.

The CDR3 DNA sequence: TGTGCCAGCAGCTACGGACAGGGGGCCTACAATGAGCAGTTCTTC. Translated: CASSYGQGAYNEQFF. This sequence joins TRBV7-7 and TRBJ2-1, with 10 bases fitting TRBD1. This CDR3 comprises 15 residues. From germline, CDR1 is SSHAT and CDR2 FNYEAQ (reference sequence). Trimming cost V 4 bases and J 2 bases; bases outside gene matches: 2.

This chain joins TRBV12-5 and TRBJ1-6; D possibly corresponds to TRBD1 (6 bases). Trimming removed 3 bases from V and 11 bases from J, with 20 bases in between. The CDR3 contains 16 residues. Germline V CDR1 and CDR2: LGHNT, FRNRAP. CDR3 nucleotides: TGTGCTAGTGGTTTAGCGGCAGGGGATATAATTGCACCCCTCCACTTT. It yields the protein CASGLAAGDIIAPLHF. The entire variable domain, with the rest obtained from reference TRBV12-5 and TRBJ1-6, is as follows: DARVTQTPRHKVTEMGQEVTMRCQPILGHNTVFWYRQTMMQGLELLAYFRNRAPLDDSGMPKDRFSAEMPDATLATLKIQPSEPRDSAVYFCASGLAAGDIIAPLHFGNGTRLTVT.

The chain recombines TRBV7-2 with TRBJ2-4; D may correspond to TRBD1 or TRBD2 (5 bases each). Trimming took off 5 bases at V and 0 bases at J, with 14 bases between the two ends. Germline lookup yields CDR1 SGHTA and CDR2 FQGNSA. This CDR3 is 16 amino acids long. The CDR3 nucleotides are TGTGCCAGCAGCCCCGGGGCCGGGGTAGCCAAAAACATTCAGTACTTC. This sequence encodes CASSPGAGVAKNIQYF.

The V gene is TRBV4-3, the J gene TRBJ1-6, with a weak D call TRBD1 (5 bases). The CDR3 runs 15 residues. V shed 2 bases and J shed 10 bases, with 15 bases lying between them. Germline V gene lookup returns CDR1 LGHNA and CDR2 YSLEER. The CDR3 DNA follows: TGCGCCAGCAGCCAAATTCCTGGGACCCTATCACCCCTCCACTTT. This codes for CASSQIPGTLSPLHF.

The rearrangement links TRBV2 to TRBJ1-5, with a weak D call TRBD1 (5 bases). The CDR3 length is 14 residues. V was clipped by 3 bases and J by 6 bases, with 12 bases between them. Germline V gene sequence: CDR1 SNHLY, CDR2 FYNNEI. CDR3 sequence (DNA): TGTGCCAGCAGTGATGGGCGCGGGGGTCAGCCCCAGCATTTT. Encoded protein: CASSDGRGGQPQHF. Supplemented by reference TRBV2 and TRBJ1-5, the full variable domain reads EPEVTQTPSHQVTQMGQEVILRCVPISNHLYFYWYRQILGQKVEFLVSFYNNEISEKSEIFDDQFSVERPDGSNFTLKIRSTKLEDSAMYFCASSDGRGGQPQHFGDGTRLSIL.

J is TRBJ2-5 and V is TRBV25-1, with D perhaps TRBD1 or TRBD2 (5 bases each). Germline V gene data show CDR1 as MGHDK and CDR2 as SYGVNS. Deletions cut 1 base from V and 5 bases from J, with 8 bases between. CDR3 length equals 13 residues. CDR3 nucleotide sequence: TGTGCCAGCAGTGAATCGGGGCGGGAGACCCAGTACTTC. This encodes CASSESGRETQYF.

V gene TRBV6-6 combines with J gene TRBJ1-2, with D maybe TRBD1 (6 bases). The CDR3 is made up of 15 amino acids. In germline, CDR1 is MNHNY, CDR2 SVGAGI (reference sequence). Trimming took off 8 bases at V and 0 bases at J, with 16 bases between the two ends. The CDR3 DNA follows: TGTGCCAGCTATCCCCCTGACAGGCCTAACTATGGCTACACCTTC. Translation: CASYPPDRPNYGYTF.

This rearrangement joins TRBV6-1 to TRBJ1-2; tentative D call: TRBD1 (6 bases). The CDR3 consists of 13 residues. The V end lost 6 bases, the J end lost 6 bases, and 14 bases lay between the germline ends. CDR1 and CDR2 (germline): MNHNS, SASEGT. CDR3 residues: CASSWGRVDGYTF. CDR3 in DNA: TGTGCCAGCAGCTGGGGGCGCGTAGATGGCTACACCTTC.

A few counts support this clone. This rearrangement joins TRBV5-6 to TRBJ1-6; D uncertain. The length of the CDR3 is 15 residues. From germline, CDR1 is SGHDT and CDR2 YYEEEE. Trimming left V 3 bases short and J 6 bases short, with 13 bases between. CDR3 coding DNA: TGTGCCAGCAGCTCCGCGGGGTTTGGTAATTCACCCCTCCACTTT. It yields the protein CASSSAGFGNSPLHF.

CDR3: CASSLQGAGMNTEAFF. Written as DNA, the CDR3 is TGTGCCAGCTCACTACAGGGGGCGGGGATGAACACTGAAGCTTTCTTT. The J gene is TRBJ1-1, the V gene TRBV18; 9 bases are a match to TRBD1. CDR3 length equals 16 residues. The V gene end was trimmed by 4 bases and the J gene end by 0 bases; junction bases not matched to a gene: 6. The germline gives CDR1 KGHSH, CDR2 LQKENI.

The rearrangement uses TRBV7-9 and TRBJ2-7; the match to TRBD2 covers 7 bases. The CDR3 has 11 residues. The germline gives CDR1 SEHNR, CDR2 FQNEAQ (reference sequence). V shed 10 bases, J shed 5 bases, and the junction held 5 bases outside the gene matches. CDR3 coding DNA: TGTGCCATGGGGGGGAGTGACGAGCAGTACTTC. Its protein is CAMGGSDEQYF.

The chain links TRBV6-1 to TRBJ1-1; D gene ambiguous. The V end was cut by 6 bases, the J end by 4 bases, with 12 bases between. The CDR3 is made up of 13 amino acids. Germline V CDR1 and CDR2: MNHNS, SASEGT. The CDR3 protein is CASRATESTEAFF. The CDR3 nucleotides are TGTGCCAGCAGGGCAACAGAGAGCACTGAAGCTTTCTTT.

The CDR3 DNA reads as TGTGCCAGCAGCTATTCGAGCAGCTATGGCTACACCTTC. Amino acid sequence: CASSYSSSYGYTF. The rearrangement uses TRBV7-2 and TRBJ1-2, with D uncertain. The CDR3 has 13 amino acids. Between the trimmed V and J ends, which lost 4 bases and 4 bases, there was a span of 10 bases. In germline, CDR1 is SGHTA, CDR2 FQGNSA. The entire variable domain, with the rest obtained from reference TRBV7-2 and TRBJ1-2, is as follows: GAGVSQSPSNKVTEKGKDVELRCDPISGHTALYWYRQSLGQGLEFLIYFQGNSAPDKSGLPSDRFSAERTGGSVSTLTIQRTQQEDSAVYLCASSYSSSYGYTFGSGTRLTVV.

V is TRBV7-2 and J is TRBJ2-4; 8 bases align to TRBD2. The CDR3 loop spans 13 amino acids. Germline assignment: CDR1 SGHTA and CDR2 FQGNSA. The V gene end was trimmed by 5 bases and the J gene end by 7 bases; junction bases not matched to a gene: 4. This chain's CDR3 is CASSPPGGNIQYF. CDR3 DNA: TGTGCCAGCAGCCCCCCGGGGGGGAACATTCAGTACTTC.

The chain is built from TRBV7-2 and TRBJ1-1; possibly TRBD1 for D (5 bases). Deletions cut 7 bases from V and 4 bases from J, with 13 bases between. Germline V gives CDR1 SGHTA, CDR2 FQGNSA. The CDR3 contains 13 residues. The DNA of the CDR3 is TGTGCCAGCATCTCAGGGCTTACCACTGAAGCTTTCTTT. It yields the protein CASISGLTTEAFF.

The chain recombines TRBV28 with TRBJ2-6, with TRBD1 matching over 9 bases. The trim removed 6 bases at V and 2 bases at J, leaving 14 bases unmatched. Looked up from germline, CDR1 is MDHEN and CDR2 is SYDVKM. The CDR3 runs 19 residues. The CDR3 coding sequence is TGTGCCAGCAGAACCCCCGGGACAGGGAATTTCGCTGGGGCCAACGTCCTGACTTTC. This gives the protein CASRTPGTGNFAGANVLTF.

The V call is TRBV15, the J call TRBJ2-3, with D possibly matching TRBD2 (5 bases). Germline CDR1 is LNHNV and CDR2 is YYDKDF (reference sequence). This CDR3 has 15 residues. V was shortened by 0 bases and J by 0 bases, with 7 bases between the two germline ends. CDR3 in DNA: TGTGCCACCAGCAGAGATCGGGGTAGCACAGATACGCAGTATTTT. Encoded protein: CATSRDRGSTDTQYF. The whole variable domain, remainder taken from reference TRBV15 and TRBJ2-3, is DAMVIQNPRYQVTQFGKPVTLSCSQTLNHNVMYWYQQKSSQAPKLLFHYYDKDFNNEADTPDNFQSRRPNTSFCFLDIRSPGLGDTAMYLCATSRDRGSTDTQYFGPGTRLTVL.

CDR3 nucleotide sequence: TGTGCCAGCTCACAATGGACAGGGGGGAACACTGAAGCTTTCTTT. Protein: CASSQWTGGNTEAFF. J is TRBJ1-1 and V is TRBV18, with 10 positions matching TRBD1. The ends lost 4 bases at V and 1 base at J; junction bases unmatched: 3. The germline V gene has CDR1 KGHSH and CDR2 LQKENI. This CDR3 is 15 amino acids long.

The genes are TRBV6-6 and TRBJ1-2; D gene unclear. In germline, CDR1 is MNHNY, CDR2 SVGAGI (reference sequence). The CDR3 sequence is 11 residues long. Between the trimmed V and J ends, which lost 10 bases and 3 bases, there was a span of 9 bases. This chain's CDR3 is CATSEDYGYTF. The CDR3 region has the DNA TGTGCCACCTCGGAAGACTATGGCTACACCTTC.

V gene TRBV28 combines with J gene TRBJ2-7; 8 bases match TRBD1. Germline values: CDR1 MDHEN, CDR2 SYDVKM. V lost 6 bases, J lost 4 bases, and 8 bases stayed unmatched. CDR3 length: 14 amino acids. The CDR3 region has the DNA TGTGCCAGCAGCCATGGACAGGGCTCGTACGAGCAGTACTTC. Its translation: CASSHGQGSYEQYF. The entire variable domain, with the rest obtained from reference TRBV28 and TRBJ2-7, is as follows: DVKVTQSSRYLVKRTGEKVFLECVQDMDHENMFWYRQDPGLGLRLIYFSYDVKMKEKGDIPEGYSVSREKKERFSLILESASTNQTSMYLCASSHGQGSYEQYFGPGTRLTVT.

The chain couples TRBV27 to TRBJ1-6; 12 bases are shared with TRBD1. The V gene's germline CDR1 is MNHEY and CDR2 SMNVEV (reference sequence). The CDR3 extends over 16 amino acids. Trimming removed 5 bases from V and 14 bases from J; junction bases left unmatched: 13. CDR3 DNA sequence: TGTGCCAGCAGTCCGGTCAGGGACAGGGGGCGCGTCACCCTCCACTTT. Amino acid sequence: CASSPVRDRGRVTLHF.

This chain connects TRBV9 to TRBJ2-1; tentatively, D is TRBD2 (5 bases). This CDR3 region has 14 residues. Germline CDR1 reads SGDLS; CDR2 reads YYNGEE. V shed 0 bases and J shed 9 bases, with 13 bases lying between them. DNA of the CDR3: TGTGCCAGCAGCGTAGAAGAGTGGGCGGGTGAGCAGTTCTTC. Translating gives CASSVEEWAGEQFF.

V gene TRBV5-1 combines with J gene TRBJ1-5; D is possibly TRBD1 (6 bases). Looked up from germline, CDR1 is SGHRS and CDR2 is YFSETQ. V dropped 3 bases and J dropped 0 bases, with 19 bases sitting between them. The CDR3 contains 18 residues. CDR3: CASSSLPQGSGSNQPQHF. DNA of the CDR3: TGCGCCAGCAGCTCCCTACCACAGGGTAGTGGTAGCAATCAGCCCCAGCATTTT.